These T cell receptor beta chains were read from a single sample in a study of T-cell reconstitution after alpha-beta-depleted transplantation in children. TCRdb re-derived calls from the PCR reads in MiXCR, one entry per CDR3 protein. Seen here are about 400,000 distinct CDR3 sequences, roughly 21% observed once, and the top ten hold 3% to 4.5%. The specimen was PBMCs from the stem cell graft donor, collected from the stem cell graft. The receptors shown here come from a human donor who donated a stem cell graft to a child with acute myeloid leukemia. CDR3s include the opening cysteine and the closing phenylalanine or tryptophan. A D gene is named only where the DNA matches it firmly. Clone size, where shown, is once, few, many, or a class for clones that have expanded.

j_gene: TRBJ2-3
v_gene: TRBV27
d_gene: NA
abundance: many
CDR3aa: CTSSFPWRPDTQYF
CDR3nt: TGCACCAGCAGTTTCCCTTGGAGGCCAGATACGCAGTATTTT

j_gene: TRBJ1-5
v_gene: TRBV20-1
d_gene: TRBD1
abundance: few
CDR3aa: CSAKRTDRGFEAQHF
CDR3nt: TGCAGTGCTAAGCGCACGGACAGGGGGTTCGAGGCCCAGCATTTT

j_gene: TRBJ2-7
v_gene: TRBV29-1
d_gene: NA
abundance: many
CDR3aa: CSVEGDGVPPRYEQYF
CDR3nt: TGCAGCGTTGAAGGTGACGGAGTTCCCCCACGATACGAGCAGTACTTC

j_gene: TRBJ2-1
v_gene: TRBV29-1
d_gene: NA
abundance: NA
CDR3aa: CSVEDQQGGGPTNEQFF
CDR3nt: TGCAGCGTTGAAGATCAGCAGGGGGGGGGGCCCACGAATGAGCAGTTCTTC

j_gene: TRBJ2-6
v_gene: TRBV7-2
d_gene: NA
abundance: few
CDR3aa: CASSPSTGANVLTF
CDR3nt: TGTGCCAGCAGTCCCTCTACCGGGGCCAACGTCCTGACTTTC

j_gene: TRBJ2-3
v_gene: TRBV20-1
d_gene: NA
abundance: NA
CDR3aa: CRALIPGRALDTQYF
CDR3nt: TGCAGAGCACTTATTCCGGGCCGAGCGTTAGATACGCAGTATTTT

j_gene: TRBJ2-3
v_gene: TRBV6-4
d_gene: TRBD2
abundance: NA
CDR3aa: CASALAGDTDTQYF
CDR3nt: TGTGCCAGCGCTCTAGCGGGAGACACAGATACGCAGTATTTT

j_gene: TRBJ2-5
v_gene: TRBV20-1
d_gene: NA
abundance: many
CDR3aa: CSAPLRDQETQYF
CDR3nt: TGCAGTGCCCCCCTCCGGGACCAAGAGACCCAGTACTTC

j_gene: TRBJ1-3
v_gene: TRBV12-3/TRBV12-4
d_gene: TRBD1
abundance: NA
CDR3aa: CASSSGTGSSSGNTIYF
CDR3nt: TGTGCCAGCAGTTCCGGGACAGGGTCGAGCTCTGGAAACACCATATATTTT

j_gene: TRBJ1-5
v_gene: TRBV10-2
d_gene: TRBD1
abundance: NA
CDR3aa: CASSDRDRGYNQPQHF
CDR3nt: TGCGCCAGCAGTGACCGGGACAGGGGTTACAATCAGCCCCAGCATTTT

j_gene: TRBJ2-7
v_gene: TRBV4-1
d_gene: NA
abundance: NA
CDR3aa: CASSPGSPSYEQYF
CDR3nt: TGCGCCAGCAGCCCAGGCTCACCCTCCTACGAGCAGTACTTC

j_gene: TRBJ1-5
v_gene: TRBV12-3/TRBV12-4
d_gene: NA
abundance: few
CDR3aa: CASSFAGGNNQPQHF
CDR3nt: TGTGCCAGCAGTTTCGCCGGGGGGAACAATCAGCCCCAGCATTTT

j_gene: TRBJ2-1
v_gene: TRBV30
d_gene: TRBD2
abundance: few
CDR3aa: CAWTGLGFSEQFF
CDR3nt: TGTGCCTGGACGGGACTAGGGTTCAGTGAGCAGTTCTTC

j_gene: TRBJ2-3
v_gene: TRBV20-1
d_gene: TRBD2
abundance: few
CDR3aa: CSATKGLLTDTQYF
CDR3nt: TGCAGTGCTACCAAGGGACTATTAACGGATACGCAGTATTTT

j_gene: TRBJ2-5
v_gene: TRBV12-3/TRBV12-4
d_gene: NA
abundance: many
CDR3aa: CASSLEGSFETQYF
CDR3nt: TGTGCCAGCAGTTTAGAGGGATCGTTCGAGACCCAGTACTTC

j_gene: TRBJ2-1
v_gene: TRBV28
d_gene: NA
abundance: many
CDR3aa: CASSGGTALSSYNEQFF
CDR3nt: TGTGCCAGCAGTGGGGGGACGGCCCTGAGCTCCTACAATGAGCAGTTCTTC

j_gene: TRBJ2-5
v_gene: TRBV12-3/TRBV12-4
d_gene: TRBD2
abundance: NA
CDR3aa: CASSQGLVGETQYF
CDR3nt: TGTGCCAGCAGCCAGGGACTAGTGGGAGAGACCCAGTACTTC

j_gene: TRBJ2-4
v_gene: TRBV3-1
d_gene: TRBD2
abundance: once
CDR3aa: CASSQGRESNIQYF
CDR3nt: TGTGCCAGCAGCCAAGGGCGGGAGTCGAACATTCAGTACTTC

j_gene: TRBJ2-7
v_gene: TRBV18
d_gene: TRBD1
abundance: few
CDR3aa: CASSPPLTGGAGEQYF
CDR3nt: TGTGCCAGCTCACCACCGCTTACAGGGGGCGCGGGGGAGCAGTACTTC

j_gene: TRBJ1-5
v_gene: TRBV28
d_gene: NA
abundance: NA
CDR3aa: CASNEGDRDQPQHF
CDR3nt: TGTGCCAGCAATGAGGGTGACCGCGATCAGCCCCAGCATTTT

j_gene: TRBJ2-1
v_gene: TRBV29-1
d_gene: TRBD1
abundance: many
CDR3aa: CSAGQGANEQFF
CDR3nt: TGCAGCGCTGGACAGGGGGCGAATGAGCAGTTCTTC

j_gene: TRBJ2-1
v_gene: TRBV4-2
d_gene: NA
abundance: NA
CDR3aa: CASSQVVASSYNEQFF
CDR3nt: TGTGCCAGCAGCCAAGTTGTGGCCAGCTCCTACAATGAGCAGTTCTTC

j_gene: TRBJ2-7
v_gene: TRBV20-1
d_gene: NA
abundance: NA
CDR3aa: CSAPDGVFEYF
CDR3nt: TGCAGTGCTCCGGACGGAGTCTTTGAGTACTTC

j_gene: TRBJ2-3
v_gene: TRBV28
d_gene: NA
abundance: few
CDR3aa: CASSLPGQNTDTQYF
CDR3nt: TGTGCCAGCAGTTTACCAGGACAGAACACAGATACGCAGTATTTT

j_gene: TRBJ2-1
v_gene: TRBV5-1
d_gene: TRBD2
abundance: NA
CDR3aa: CASSPVAGGSNEQFF
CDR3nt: TGCGCCAGCAGTCCTGTGGCGGGAGGTAGCAATGAGCAGTTCTTC

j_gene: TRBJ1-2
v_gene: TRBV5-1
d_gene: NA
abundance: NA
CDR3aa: CASSWDNSLYGYTF
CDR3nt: TGCGCCAGCAGCTGGGACAACAGCCTCTATGGCTACACCTTC

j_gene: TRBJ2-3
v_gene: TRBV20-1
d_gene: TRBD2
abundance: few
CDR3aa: CSARGLAGISSTDTQYF
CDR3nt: TGCAGTGCTAGGGGACTAGCGGGAATCTCTAGCACAGATACGCAGTATTTT

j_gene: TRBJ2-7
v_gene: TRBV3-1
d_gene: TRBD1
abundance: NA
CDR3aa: CATSHPGTGRYEQYF
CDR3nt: TGTGCCACCAGCCACCCCGGGACAGGGAGGTACGAGCAGTACTTC

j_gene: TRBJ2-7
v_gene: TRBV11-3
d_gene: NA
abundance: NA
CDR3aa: CASSSYSRYEQYF
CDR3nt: TGTGCCAGCAGCTCCTACAGCCGCTACGAGCAGTACTTC

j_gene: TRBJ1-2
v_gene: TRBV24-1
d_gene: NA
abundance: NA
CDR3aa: CATSFGDNYGYTF
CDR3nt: TGTGCCACCAGTTTCGGCGATAACTATGGCTACACCTTC

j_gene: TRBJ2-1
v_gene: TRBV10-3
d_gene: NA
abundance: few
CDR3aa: CAISESSGYNEQFF
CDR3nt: TGTGCCATCAGTGAGTCTTCGGGCTACAATGAGCAGTTCTTC

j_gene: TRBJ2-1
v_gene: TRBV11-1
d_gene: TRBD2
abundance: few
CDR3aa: CASSSRLAGEIFLNEQFF
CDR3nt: TGTGCCAGCAGCTCACGACTAGCGGGGGAAATTTTTCTCAATGAGCAGTTCTTC

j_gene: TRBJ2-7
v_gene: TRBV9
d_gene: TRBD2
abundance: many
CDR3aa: CASSVLGDYVDEQYF
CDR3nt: TGTGCCAGCAGCGTTCTCGGGGACTACGTCGACGAGCAGTACTTC